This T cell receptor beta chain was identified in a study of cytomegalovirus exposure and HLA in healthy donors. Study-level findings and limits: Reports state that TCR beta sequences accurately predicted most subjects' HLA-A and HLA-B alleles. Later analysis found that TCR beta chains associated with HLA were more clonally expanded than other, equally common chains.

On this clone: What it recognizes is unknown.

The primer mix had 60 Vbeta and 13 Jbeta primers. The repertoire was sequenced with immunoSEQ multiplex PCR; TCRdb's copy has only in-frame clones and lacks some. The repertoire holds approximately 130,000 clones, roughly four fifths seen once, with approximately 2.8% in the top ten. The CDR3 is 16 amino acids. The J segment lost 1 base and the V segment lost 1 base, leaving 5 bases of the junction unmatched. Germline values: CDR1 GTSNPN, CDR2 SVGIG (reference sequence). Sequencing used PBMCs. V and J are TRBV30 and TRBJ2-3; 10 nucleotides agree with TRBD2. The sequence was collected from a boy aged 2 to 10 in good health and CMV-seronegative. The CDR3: CAWSEKRGGGTDTQYF. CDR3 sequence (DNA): TGTGCCTGGAGTGAGAAGCGGGGGGGAGGCACAGATACGCAGTATTTT.